The 22 T cell receptor beta chains below all came from one sample that was sequenced in a study of OX40 agonist ivuxolimab in advanced cancers. TCRdb's copy holds only in-frame clones and misses some; the assay was immunoSEQ multiplex PCR. The sample lists tens of thousands of clones, 94% occurring once. The sample was CD4+ or CD8+ T cells sorted from blood, taken in a trial of the OX40 agonist ivuxolimab. The receptors shown here come from an adult with an advanced solid tumor such as melanoma, head and neck, liver or kidney cancer.

The J gene is TRBJ2-3, the V gene TRBV7-3; D is perhaps TRBD2 (5 bases). Germline V gene data show CDR1 as SGHTA and CDR2 as FQGTGA. V was pared by 5 bases and J by 0 bases, with 12 bases between. The CDR3 length is 15 residues. The CDR3 nucleotides are TGTGCCAGCAGCCCGGAGCGGACTAGCACAGATACGCAGTATTTT. Amino acid sequence: CASSPERTSTDTQYF.

The chain carries TRBV9 and TRBJ2-7; weak D call: TRBD1 (6 bases). The germline V gene has CDR1 SGDLS and CDR2 YYNGEE. The CDR3 has 14 amino acids. Between the trimmed V and J ends, which lost 3 bases and 7 bases, there was a span of 17 bases. In DNA form, the CDR3 reads TGTGCCAGCAGCGACCCCAACAGGGATCGGGAGCAGTACTTC. This translates into CASSDPNRDREQYF. Supplemented by reference TRBV9 and TRBJ2-7, the full variable domain reads DSGVTQTPKHLITATGQRVTLRCSPRSGDLSVYWYQQSLDQGLQFLIQYYNGEERAKGNILERFSAQQFPDLHSELNLSSLELGDSALYFCASSDPNRDREQYFGPGTRLTVT.

The chain uses TRBV5-6 and TRBJ1-5; TRBD1 agrees at 7 bases. V was pared by 3 bases and J by 1 base, with 13 bases of the junction left unmatched. The germline V gene has CDR1 SGHDT and CDR2 YYEEEE. CDR3 length: 18 residues. The CDR3 DNA is TGTGCCAGCAGCTACGTAGAGACAGGGCAATTGAGCAATCAGCCCCAGCATTTT. Protein product: CASSYVETGQLSNQPQHF.

The rearrangement links TRBV21-1 to TRBJ1-4. TRBV21-1 is tagged as a pseudogene. CDR3 length: 10 amino acids. The CDR3 reads CASLSEKLFF. CDR3 in DNA: TGTGCCAGCTTATCCGAAAAACTGTTTTTT.

V and J are TRBV9 and TRBJ2-3; TRBD1 or TRBD2 may be the D gene (5 bases each). Germline assignment: CDR1 SGDLS and CDR2 YYNGEE. The length of the CDR3 is 14 residues. Trimming took off 4 bases at V and 2 bases at J, with 11 bases between the two ends. This CDR3 is CASSPEGTTDTQYF. CDR3 nucleotides: TGTGCCAGCAGCCCAGAAGGGACCACAGATACGCAGTATTTT.

The J gene is TRBJ2-1, the V gene TRBV4-3; D gene unclear. This CDR3 contains 15 residues. CDR1 and CDR2 from the germline V gene are LGHNA and YSLEER. V lost 2 bases and J lost 0, with 8 bases in between. The CDR3, as DNA: TGCGCCAGCAGCCAATCTGAGAGCTCCTACAATGAGCAGTTCTTC. This codes for CASSQSESSYNEQFF.

This chain joins TRBV5-8 and TRBJ2-7, with D possibly matching TRBD1 (6 bases). The germline V gene has CDR1 SGHTS and CDR2 YDEGEE. Trimming took 4 bases from V and 2 from J, leaving 16 bases between them. CDR3 length: 15 amino acids. Written as DNA, the CDR3 is TGTGCCAGCAGCCTTAGCGCAGGGGTCACCTACGAGCAGTACTTC. This sequence encodes CASSLSAGVTYEQYF.

The chain combines TRBV15 with TRBJ2-7; 8 bases agree with TRBD1. CDR1 and CDR2 from the germline V gene are LNHNV and YYDKDF (reference sequence). This CDR3 comprises 15 residues. V lost 7 bases, J lost 3 bases, and 11 bases stayed unmatched. DNA of the CDR3: TGTGCCACCACCCCCTTCCGCGGACAGGGCTACGAGCAGTACTTC. Its protein product is CATTPFRGQGYEQYF.

The rearrangement links TRBV9 to TRBJ2-3, with TRBD2 matching 10 bases. V trimming: 4 bases; J trimming: 4 bases; junction bases outside the gene matches: 12. Germline CDR1 reads SGDLS; CDR2 reads YYNGEE. This CDR3 has 17 residues. CDR3 loop: CASSSHSSGSWADTQYF. The CDR3 bases are TGTGCCAGCAGCTCCCACTCTAGCGGGAGTTGGGCAGATACGCAGTATTTT.

The chain joins TRBV28 to TRBJ2-7, with D possibly called TRBD1 or TRBD2 (6 bases each). CDR3 length: 13 residues. Germline loops: CDR1 MDHEN, CDR2 SYDVKM. V lost 7 bases to trimming and J lost 4 bases, with 14 bases between them. CDR3 region: CASTAQGRYEQYF. For the CDR3, the DNA is TGTGCCAGCACCGCGCAGGGGAGGTACGAGCAGTACTTC.

The chain recombines TRBV7-2 with TRBJ2-7; 10 bases match TRBD2. Looked up from germline, CDR1 is SGHTA and CDR2 is FQGNSA. V dropped 2 bases and J dropped 5; count of bases not matched to a gene: 9. This CDR3 spans 16 amino acids. The CDR3 loop is CASSLRSLAGVNEQYF. In DNA, the CDR3 is TGTGCCAGCAGCTTAAGATCGCTAGCGGGAGTAAACGAGCAGTACTTC.

The genes are TRBV5-1 and TRBJ1-1, with a possible D match to TRBD1 (6 bases). The germline V gene has CDR1 SGHRS and CDR2 YFSETQ. V lost 3 bases and J 4 bases, leaving 13 bases between the germline ends. This CDR3 is 14 amino acids long. CDR3 nucleotide sequence: TGCGCCAGCAGCTCACAGGGTGGAGGCACTGAAGCTTTCTTT. It translates to CASSSQGGGTEAFF.

V gene TRBV19 combines with J gene TRBJ2-2, with 9 bases matching TRBD2. Germline loops: CDR1 LNHDA, CDR2 SQIVND (reference sequence). The length of the CDR3 is 17 residues. The V and J ends lost 5 bases and 0 bases, in that order; junction bases with no gene match: 7. CDR3: CASSVRGRASNTGELFF. CDR3 sequence (DNA): TGTGCCAGTAGTGTACGCGGGAGGGCCTCGAACACCGGGGAGCTGTTTTTT.

The chain is built from TRBV5-6 and TRBJ2-7; D remains unclear. With 0 bases removed from V and 2 bases from J, the gap between germline ends came to 9 bases. The CDR3 extends over 14 amino acids. Germline V gives CDR1 SGHDT, CDR2 YYEEEE. In nucleotides, the CDR3 is TGTGCCAGCAGCTTGGGCAACACCGCCTACGAGCAGTACTTC. This translates into CASSLGNTAYEQYF. Drawing the rest from reference TRBV5-6 and TRBJ2-7, the complete variable domain is DAGVTQSPTHLIKTRGQQVTLRCSPKSGHDTVSWYQQALGQGPQFIFQYYEEEERQRGNFPDRFSGHQFPNYSSELNVNALLLGDSALYLCASSLGNTAYEQYFGPGTRLTVT.

The chain employs TRBV7-6 and TRBJ1-5; D not certain. Germline CDR1 is SGHVS and CDR2 is FNYEAQ. The CDR3 loop spans 17 amino acids. The V gene lost 0 bases and the J gene lost 4 bases, with 16 bases spanning the gap. In nucleotides, the CDR3 is TGTGCCAGCAGCTTAGCCCCCCCATCTACCCAAAATCAGCCCCAGCATTTT. Amino acids: CASSLAPPSTQNQPQHF.

This chain joins TRBV27 and TRBJ2-7; D is ambiguous. CDR3 length: 14 residues. Trimming left V 2 bases short and J 3 bases short, with 11 bases between. Per the germline V gene, CDR1 is MNHEY and CDR2 is SMNVEV (reference sequence). The CDR3 spells CASSLGLQDYEQYF. In nucleotides, the CDR3 is TGTGCCAGCAGTTTAGGGCTACAAGACTACGAGCAGTACTTC.

This rearrangement joins TRBV5-4 to TRBJ2-2; TRBD2 aligns across 10 bases. Germline CDR1 is SGHNT and CDR2 is YYREEE (reference sequence). The CDR3 sequence is 14 residues long. V trimming: 4 bases; J trimming: 6 bases; junction bases outside the gene matches: 3. The CDR3 nucleotides are TGTGCCAGCAGCAGGGGACTAGCGCCCGGGGAGCTGTTTTTT. Its protein product is CASSRGLAPGELFF.

The genes are TRBV19 and TRBJ2-1; D unclear. Germline loops: CDR1 LNHDA, CDR2 SQIVND (reference sequence). The CDR3 sequence is 15 residues long. Trimming shortened V by 3 bases and J by 6 bases, and 15 bases separated the two germline ends. CDR3 nucleotide sequence: TGTGCCAGTAGTATCGGGCCCTCCGGCCCCAATGAGCAGTTCTTC. This codes for CASSIGPSGPNEQFF.

The chain carries TRBV4-3 and TRBJ2-1, with 10 bases aligning to TRBD2. Trimming cost V 1 base and J 9 bases; bases outside gene matches: 21. This CDR3 has 20 residues. The germline CDR1 and CDR2 sequences are LGHNA and YSLEER. CDR3 region: CASSQVGASGREVHFREQFF. CDR3 sequence (DNA): TGCGCCAGCAGCCAAGTGGGGGCTAGCGGGAGAGAGGTTCACTTTCGTGAGCAGTTCTTC.

The V gene is TRBV27, the J gene TRBJ1-5; tentative D call: TRBD1 (6 bases). Trimming pared 2 bases from V and 2 bases from J, leaving 13 bases between. CDR1 and CDR2 from the germline V gene are MNHEY and SMNVEV (reference sequence). The CDR3 runs 16 residues. This CDR3 is CASSLHQGLGNQPQHF. Here the CDR3 DNA reads TGTGCCAGCAGTTTACATCAGGGGCTTGGCAATCAGCCCCAGCATTTT.

The V call is TRBV7-2, the J call TRBJ1-1; D is ambiguous. Germline V CDR1 and CDR2: SGHTA, FQGNSA. The CDR3 totals 16 residues. The V end lost 1 base, the J end lost 4 bases, and 16 bases lay between the germline ends. The CDR3 DNA follows: TGTGCCAGCAGCTTAGACTCCCTCTGGGCGATCACTGAAGCTTTCTTT. Protein sequence: CASSLDSLWAITEAFF.

This chain links TRBV7-9 with TRBJ1-2; tentatively, D is TRBD1 (6 bases). CDR3 size: 15 residues. The germline V gene has CDR1 SEHNR and CDR2 FQNEAQ (reference sequence). V lost 5 bases and J 4 bases, leaving 17 bases between the germline ends. The chain's CDR3 is CASSRVSGGGYGYTF. CDR3 coding DNA: TGTGCCAGCAGCAGGGTCTCGGGAGGGGGCTATGGCTACACCTTC.